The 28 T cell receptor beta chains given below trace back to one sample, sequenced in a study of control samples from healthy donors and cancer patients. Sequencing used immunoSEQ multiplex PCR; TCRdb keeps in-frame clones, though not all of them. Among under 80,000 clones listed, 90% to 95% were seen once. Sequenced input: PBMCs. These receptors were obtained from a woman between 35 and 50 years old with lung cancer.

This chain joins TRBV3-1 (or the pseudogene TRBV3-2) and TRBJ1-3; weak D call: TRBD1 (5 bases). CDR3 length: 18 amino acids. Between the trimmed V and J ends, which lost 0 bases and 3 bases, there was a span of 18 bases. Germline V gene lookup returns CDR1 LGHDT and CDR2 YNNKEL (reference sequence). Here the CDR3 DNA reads TGTGCCAGCAGCCAAGATGGATGGGGGTCTTTAATTGGAAACACCATATATTTT. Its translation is CASSQDGWGSLIGNTIYF.

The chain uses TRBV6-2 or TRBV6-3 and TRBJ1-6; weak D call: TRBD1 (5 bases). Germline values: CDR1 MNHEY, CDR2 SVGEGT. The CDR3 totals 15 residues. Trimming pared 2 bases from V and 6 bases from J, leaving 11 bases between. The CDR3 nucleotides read TGTGCCAGCAGTTACGAAGGGGTAGGTAATTCACCCCTCCACTTT. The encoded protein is CASSYEGVGNSPLHF.

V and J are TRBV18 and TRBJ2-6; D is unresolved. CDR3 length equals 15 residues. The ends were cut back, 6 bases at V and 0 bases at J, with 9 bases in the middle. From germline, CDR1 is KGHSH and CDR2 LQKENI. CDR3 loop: CASSLGISGANVLTF. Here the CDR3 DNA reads TGTGCCAGCTCCCTAGGTATCTCTGGGGCCAACGTCCTGACTTTC. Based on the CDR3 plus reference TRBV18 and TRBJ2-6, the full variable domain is NAGVMQNPRHLVRRRGQEARLRCSPMKGHSHVYWYRQLPEEGLKFMVYLQKENIIDESGMPKERFSAEFPKEGPSILRIQQVVRGDSAAYFCASSLGISGANVLTFGAGSRLTVL.

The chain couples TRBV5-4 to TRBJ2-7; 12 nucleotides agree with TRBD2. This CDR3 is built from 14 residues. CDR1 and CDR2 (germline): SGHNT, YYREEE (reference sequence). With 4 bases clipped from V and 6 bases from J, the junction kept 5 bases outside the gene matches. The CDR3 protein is CASSPRTSGVEQYF. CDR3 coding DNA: TGTGCCAGCAGCCCCCGGACTAGCGGGGTCGAGCAGTACTTC.

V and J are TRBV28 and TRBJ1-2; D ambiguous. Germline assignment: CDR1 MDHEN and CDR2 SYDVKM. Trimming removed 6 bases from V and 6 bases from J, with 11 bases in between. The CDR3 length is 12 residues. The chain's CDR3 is CASSSPGHGYTF. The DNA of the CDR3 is TGTGCCAGCAGCAGTCCGGGCCATGGCTACACCTTC.

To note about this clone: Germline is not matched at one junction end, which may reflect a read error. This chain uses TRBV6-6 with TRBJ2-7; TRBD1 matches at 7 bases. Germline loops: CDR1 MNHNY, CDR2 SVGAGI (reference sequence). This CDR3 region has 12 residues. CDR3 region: CASRGNSGTVRF. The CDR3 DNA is TGTGCCAGCCGGGGAAATTCCGGGACAGTGAGGTTC.

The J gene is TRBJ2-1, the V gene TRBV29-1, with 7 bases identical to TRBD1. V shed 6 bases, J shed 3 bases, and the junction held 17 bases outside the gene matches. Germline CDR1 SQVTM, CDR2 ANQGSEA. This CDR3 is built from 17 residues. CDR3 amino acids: CSVAGTVSSHDYNEQFF. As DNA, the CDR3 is TGCAGCGTAGCCGGGACAGTTTCGTCCCACGACTACAATGAGCAGTTCTTC.

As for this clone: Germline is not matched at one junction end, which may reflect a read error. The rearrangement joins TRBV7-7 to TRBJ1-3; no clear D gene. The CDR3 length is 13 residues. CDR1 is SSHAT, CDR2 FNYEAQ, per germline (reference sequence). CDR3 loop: CASSLNTQNTIYF. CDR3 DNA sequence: TGTGCTAGCAGCTTAAACACCCAGAACACCATATATTTT.

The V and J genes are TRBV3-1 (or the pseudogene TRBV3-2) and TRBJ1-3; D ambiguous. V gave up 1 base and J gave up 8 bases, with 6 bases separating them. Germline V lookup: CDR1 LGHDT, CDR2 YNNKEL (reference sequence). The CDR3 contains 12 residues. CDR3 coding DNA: TGTGCCAGCAGCCAAGTCGTGGACACCATATATTTT. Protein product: CASSQVVDTIYF.

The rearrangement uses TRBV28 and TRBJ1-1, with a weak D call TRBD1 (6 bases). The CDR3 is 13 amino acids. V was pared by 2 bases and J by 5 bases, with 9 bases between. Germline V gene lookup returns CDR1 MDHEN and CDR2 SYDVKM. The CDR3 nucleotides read TGTGCCAGCAGTTTACGGGGGCGGACTGAAGCTTTCTTT. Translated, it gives CASSLRGRTEAFF.

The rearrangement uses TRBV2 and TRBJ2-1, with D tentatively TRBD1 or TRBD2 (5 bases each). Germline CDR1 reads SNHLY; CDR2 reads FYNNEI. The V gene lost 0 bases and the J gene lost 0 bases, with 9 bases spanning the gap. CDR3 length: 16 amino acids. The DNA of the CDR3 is TGTGCCAGCAGTGAAGCGTTTGGGGGCTCCTACAATGAGCAGTTCTTC. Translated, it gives CASSEAFGGSYNEQFF. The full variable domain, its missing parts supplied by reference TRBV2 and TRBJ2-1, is EPEVTQTPSHQVTQMGQEVILRCVPISNHLYFYWYRQILGQKVEFLVSFYNNEISEKSEIFDDQFSVERPDGSNFTLKIRSTKLEDSAMYFCASSEAFGGSYNEQFFGPGTRLTVL.

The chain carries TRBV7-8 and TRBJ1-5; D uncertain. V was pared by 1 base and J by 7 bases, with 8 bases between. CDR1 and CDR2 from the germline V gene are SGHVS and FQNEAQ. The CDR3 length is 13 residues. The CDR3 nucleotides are TGTGCCAGCAGCTTAGGGGGTGCCCAGCCCCAGCATTTT. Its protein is CASSLGGAQPQHF.

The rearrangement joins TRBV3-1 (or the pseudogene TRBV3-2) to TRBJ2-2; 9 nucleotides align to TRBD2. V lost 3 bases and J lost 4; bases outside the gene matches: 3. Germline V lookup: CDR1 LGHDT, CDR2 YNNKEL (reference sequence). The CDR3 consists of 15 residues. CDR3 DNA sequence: TGTGCCAGCAGCCAGGCGGGGGGGCTCACCGGGGAGCTGTTTTTT. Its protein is CASSQAGGLTGELFF.

The CDR3 loop reads CASSWAGNLDTQYF. CDR3 bases: TGTGCCAGCAGCTGGGCGGGTAACCTAGATACGCAGTATTTT. The chain recombines TRBV2 with TRBJ2-3; possible D gene TRBD2, 5 bases. V was clipped by 6 bases and J by 5 bases, with 15 bases between them. This CDR3 has 14 residues. CDR1 is SNHLY, CDR2 FYNNEI, per germline.

The chain's CDR3 is CASSLEYGQVSYEQYF. CDR3 in DNA: TGTGCCAGCAGCTTGGAATACGGACAGGTCTCCTACGAGCAGTACTTC. The chain combines TRBV5-5 with TRBJ2-7; 7 positions match TRBD1. Germline V lookup: CDR1 SGHKS, CDR2 YYEKEE (reference sequence). Trimming removed 0 bases from V and 0 bases from J; junction bases left unmatched: 6. The CDR3 spans 16 residues.

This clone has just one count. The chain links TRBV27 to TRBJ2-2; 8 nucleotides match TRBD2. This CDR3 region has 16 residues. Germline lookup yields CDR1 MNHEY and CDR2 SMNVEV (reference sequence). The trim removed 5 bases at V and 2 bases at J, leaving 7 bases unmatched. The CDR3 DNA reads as TGTGCCAGCAGTCATCGACTAGCGAGAAACACCGGGGAGCTGTTTTTT. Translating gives CASSHRLARNTGELFF.

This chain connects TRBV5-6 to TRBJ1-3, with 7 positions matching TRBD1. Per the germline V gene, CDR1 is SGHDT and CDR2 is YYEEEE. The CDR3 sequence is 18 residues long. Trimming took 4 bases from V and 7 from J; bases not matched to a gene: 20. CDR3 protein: CASSLLYYTGTVSNTIYF. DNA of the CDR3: TGTGCCAGCAGCCTACTTTATTATACCGGGACAGTATCGAACACCATATATTTT.

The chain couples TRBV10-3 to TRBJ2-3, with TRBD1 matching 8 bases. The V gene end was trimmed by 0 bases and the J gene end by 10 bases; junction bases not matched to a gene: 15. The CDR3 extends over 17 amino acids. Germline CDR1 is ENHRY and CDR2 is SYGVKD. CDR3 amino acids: CAISESGDRGLSRAQYF. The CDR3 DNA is TGTGCCATCAGTGAGTCCGGAGACAGGGGTCTCTCCAGGGCGCAGTATTTT.

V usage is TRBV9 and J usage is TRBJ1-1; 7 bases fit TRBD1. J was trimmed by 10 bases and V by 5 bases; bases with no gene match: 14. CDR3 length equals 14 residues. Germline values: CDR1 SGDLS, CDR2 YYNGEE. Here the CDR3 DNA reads TGTGCCAGCAGTTCTGACGCGACAGGGTGGTCAGCTTTCTTT. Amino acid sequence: CASSSDATGWSAFF.

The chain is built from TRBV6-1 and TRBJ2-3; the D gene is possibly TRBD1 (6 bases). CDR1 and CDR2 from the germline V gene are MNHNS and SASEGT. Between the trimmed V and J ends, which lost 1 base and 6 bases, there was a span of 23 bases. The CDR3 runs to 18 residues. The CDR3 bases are TGTGCCAGCAGTGAAGAGGACAGTGGTTTCCTCAAGAGGGATACGCAGTATTTT. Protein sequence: CASSEEDSGFLKRDTQYF.

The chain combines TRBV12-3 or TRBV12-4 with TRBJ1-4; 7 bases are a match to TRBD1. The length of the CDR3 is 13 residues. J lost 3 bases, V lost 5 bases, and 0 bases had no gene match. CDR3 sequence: CASSGTANEKLFF. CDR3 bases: TGTGCCAGCAGTGGGACAGCTAATGAAAAACTGTTTTTT.

The DNA for the CDR3 is TGTGCCAGCTTTGATCAGGGGGCGAGAGAGACCCAGTACTTC. Protein: CASFDQGARETQYF. J is TRBJ2-5 and V is TRBV6-5; 8 bases are a match to TRBD1. Germline V CDR1 and CDR2: MNHEY, SVGAGI. With 8 bases clipped from V and 4 bases from J, the junction kept 9 bases outside the gene matches. The CDR3 is 14 amino acids.

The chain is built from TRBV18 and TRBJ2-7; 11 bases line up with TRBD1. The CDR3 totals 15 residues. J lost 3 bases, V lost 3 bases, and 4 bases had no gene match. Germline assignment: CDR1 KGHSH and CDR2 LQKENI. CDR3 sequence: CASSPDRGLFYEQYF. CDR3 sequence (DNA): TGTGCCAGCTCACCGGACAGGGGGCTGTTCTACGAGCAGTACTTC. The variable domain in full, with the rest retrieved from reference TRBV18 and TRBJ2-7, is NAGVMQNPRHLVRRRGQEARLRCSPMKGHSHVYWYRQLPEEGLKFMVYLQKENIIDESGMPKERFSAEFPKEGPSILRIQQVVRGDSAAYFCASSPDRGLFYEQYFGPGTRLTVT.

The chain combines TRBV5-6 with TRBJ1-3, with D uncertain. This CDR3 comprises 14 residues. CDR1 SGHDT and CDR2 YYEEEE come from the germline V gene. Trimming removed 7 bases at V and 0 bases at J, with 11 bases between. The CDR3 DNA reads TGTGCCAGCCGACCTCTACGCTCTGGAAACACCATATATTTT. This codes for CASRPLRSGNTIYF. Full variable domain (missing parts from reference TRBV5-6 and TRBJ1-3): DAGVTQSPTHLIKTRGQQVTLRCSPKSGHDTVSWYQQALGQGPQFIFQYYEEEERQRGNFPDRFSGHQFPNYSSELNVNALLLGDSALYLCASRPLRSGNTIYFGEGSWLTVV.

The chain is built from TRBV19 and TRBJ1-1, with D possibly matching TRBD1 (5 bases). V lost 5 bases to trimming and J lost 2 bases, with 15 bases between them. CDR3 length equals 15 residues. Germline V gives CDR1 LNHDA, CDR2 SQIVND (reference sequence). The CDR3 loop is CASSSPPGTNTEAFF. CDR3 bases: TGTGCCAGTAGTTCGCCTCCCGGGACCAACACTGAAGCTTTCTTT.

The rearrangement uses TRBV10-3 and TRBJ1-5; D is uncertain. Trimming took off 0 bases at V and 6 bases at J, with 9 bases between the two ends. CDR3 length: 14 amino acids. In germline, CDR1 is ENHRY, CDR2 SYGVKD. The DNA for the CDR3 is TGTGCCATCAGTGAGTCCCTGGTGTCTCAGCCCCAGCATTTT. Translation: CAISESLVSQPQHF.

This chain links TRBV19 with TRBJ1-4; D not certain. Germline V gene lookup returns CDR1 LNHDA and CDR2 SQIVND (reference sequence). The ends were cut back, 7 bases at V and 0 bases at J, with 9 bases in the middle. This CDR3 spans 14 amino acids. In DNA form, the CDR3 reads TGTGCCAGTAACCCGACCGCAACTAATGAAAAACTGTTTTTT. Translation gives CASNPTATNEKLFF.

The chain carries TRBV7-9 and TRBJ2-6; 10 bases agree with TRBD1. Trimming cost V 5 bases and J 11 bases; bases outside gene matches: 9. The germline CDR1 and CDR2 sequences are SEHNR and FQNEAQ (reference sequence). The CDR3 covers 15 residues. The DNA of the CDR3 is TGTGCCAGCAGCCAACAGGGAGGGACAGGGGACGTCCTGACTTTC. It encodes CASSQQGGTGDVLTF. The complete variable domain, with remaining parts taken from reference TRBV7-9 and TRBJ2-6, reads DTGVSQNPRHKITKRGQNVTFRCDPISEHNRLYWYRQTLGQGPEFLTYFQNEAQLEKSRLLSDRFSAERPKGSFSTLEIQRTEQGDSAMYLCASSQQGGTGDVLTFGAGSRLTVL.